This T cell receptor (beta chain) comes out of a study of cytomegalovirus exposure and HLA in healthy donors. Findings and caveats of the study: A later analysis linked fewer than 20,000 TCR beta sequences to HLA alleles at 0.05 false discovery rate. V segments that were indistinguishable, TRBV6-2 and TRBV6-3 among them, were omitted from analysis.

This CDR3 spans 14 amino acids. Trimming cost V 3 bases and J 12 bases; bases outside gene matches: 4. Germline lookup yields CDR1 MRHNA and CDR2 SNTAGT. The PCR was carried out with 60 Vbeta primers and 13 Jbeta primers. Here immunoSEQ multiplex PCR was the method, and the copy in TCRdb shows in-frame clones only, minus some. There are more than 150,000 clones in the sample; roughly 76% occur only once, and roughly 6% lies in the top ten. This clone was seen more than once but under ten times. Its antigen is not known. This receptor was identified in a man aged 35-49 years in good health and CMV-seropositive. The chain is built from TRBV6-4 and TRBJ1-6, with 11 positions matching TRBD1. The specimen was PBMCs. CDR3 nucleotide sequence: TGTGCCAGCAGTGAGGGGACAGGGGGTCGACCCCTCCACTTT. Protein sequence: CASSEGTGGRPLHF.